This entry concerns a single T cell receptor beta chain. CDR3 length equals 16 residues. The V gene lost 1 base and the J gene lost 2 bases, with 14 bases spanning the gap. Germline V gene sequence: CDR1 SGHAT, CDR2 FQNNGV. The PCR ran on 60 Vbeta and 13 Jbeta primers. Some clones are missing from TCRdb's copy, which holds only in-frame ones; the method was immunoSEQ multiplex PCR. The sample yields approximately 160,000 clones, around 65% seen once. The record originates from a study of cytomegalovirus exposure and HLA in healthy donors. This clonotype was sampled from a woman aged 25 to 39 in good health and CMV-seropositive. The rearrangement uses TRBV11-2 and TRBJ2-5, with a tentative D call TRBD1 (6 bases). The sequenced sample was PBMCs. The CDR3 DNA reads TGTGCCAGCAGCTTAGGGACAGCTATAGATCAAGAGACCCAGTACTTC. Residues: CASSLGTAIDQETQYF.